The rows below give T cell receptor beta chains drawn from one sample of a study of blood T cell repertoires in COVID-19. Profiled with immunoSEQ multiplex PCR; TCRdb holds only in-frame clones, not every one. The sample records some 330,000 clones, 85% to 90% being singletons. The source material was PBMCs or T cells enriched from blood (not recorded which). The receptors here all came from a man under 40 who had recovered from COVID-19. The CDR3 runs from the conserved cysteine through the conserved F or W.

v_gene,j_gene,CDR3aa
TRBV11-3,TRBJ1-6,CASSLGQSVYSYNSPLHF
TRBV5-1,TRBJ2-7,CASSLWAGYSYEQYF
TRBV5-4,TRBJ2-1,CASSWSTVNYEQFF
TRBV9,TRBJ2-1,CASSPRLSGSIDEQFF
TRBV3-1/TRBV3-2,TRBJ1-2,CASRPRGRVGYTF
TRBV7-9,TRBJ1-5,CASSQVGGGNQPQHF
TRBV2,TRBJ1-1,CASSRRLQNTEAFF
TRBV30,TRBJ2-1,CAWRRAGAYNEQFF
TRBV5-1,TRBJ1-1,CASSLSGREETEAFF
TRBV3-1/TRBV3-2,TRBJ2-2,CASSQHGQGGLRELFF
TRBV5-4,TRBJ1-2,CASSIIDSGYTF
TRBV27,TRBJ1-4,CASSRLRDRVGEKLFF
TRBV30,TRBJ1-1,CAWSLGRTEAFF
TRBV5-1,TRBJ2-7,CASSSRPGSGNEQYF
TRBV5-1,TRBJ1-1,CASSLGSTEAFF
TRBV27,TRBJ2-7,CATSGSPYEQYF
TRBV12-3/TRBV12-4,TRBJ2-1,CASRSGTGGPFF
TRBV28,TRBJ1-2,CASTLLGGYGYTF
TRBV7-9,TRBJ2-5,CASSRHGGETQYF
TRBV19,TRBJ2-7,CASSTAGHNVQYF
TRBV6-5,TRBJ1-5,CASRWDSWQPQHF
TRBV4-1,TRBJ2-2,CASSLTSGSTGELFF
TRBV9,TRBJ1-1,CASSAPVNTEAFF
TRBV6-5,TRBJ1-5,CASGSLQGGNQPQHF
TRBV9,TRBJ2-7,CASSVAGAYEQYF
TRBV19,TRBJ2-7,CASSEDRSNGEQYF
TRBV25-1,TRBJ2-7,CASSGQLYEQYF
TRBV6-5,TRBJ1-1,CATSGVRNTEAFF
TRBV9,TRBJ1-3,CASSVDLYSGNTIYF
TRBV7-9,TRBJ2-3,CASSPPGDRRSTDTQYF
TRBV6-5,TRBJ2-7,CASSPGQGALHEQYF
TRBV10-2,TRBJ1-1,CASGRGGNTEAFF
TRBV20-1,TRBJ2-7,CSARDIYEQYF
TRBV5-4,TRBJ2-5,CASSAGLAAEETQYF
TRBV5-4,TRBJ2-7,CASSESGVTYEQYF
TRBV30,TRBJ2-3,CAWTETDTDTQYF
TRBV5-4,TRBJ2-5,CASSLGGGGLIQETQYF
TRBV27,TRBJ1-5,CASSPRLFAYSNQPQHF
TRBV2,TRBJ1-1,CASSGPARNTEAFF
TRBV3-1/TRBV3-2,TRBJ1-5,CASSFQGGNQPQHF
TRBV28,TRBJ1-1,CASSSPGQGMNTEAFF
TRBV19,TRBJ1-4,CASSIDVGGSTLSKKLFF
TRBV9,TRBJ1-1,CASSPDIQTEAFF
TRBV30,TRBJ2-1,CAWRLQRPYNEQFF
TRBV19,TRBJ2-1,CASNTALSDAYNEQFF
TRBV30,TRBJ2-3,CAWGLSSTDTQYF
TRBV6-5,TRBJ2-2,CASSYRTSLTGELFF
TRBV29-1,TRBJ1-2,CSVVDSVLYGYTF
TRBV9,TRBJ2-7,CASSGGELTGGRHEQYF
TRBV4-1,TRBJ2-1,CASSQVGQGMNPPNNEQFF
TRBV5-1,TRBJ2-1,CASSLGTSGSPPYNEQFF
TRBV7-8,TRBJ1-5,CASSLYLGANQPQHF
TRBV6-1,TRBJ2-3,CASSEKERYRTDTQYF
TRBV5-4,TRBJ2-7,CASSLMSGYEQYF
TRBV3-1/TRBV3-2,TRBJ2-7,CASSQAASYEQYF